This record covers a single T cell receptor beta chain. The PCR ran on 60 Vbeta and 13 Jbeta primers. Measured with immunoSEQ multiplex PCR; TCRdb has only the in-frame clones, and not every one. The sample includes about 150,000 clones, under 70% of them seen just once. Germline CDR1 is SNHLY and CDR2 is FYNNEI. Trimming shortened V by 7 bases and J by 0 bases, and 16 bases separated the two germline ends. There are 15 residues in the CDR3. This entry belongs to a study of cytomegalovirus exposure and HLA in healthy donors. This clonotype was obtained from a woman in her 30s in good health and CMV-seropositive. This chain uses TRBV2 with TRBJ2-7; tentatively, D is TRBD2 (5 bases). The sample consisted of PBMCs. CDR3 in DNA: TGTGCCAGCAATCGTGAGGGCCAAAGCTCCTACGAGCAGTACTTC. It specifies CASNREGQSSYEQYF.